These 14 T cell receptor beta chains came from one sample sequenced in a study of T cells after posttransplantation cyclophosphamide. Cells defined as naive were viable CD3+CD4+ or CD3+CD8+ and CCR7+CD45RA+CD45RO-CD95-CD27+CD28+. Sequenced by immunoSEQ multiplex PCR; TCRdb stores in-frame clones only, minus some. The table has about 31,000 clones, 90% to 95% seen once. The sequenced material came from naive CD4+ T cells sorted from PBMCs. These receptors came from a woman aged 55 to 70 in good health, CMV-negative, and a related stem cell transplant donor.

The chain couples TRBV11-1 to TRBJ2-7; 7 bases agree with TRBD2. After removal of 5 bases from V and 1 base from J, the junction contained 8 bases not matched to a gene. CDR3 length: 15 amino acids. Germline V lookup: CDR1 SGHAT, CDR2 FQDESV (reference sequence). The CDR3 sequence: CASSALGLPSYEQYF. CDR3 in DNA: TGTGCCAGCAGCGCGTTGGGACTACCTTCCTACGAGCAGTACTTC.

The CDR3 region is CSASEGKAQYF. The CDR3 DNA reads TGCAGTGCTAGCGAGGGAAAGGCCCAGTACTTC. The rearrangement uses TRBV20-1 and TRBJ2-5; weak D call: TRBD2 (5 bases). The CDR3 is 11 residues long. Germline V gene lookup returns CDR1 DFQATT and CDR2 SNEGSKA (reference sequence). Trimming left V 3 bases short and J 9 bases short, with 11 bases between.

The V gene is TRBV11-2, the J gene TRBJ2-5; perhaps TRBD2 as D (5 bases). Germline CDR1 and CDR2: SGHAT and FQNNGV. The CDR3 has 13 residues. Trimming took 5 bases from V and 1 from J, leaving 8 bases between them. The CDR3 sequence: CASSTGVQETQYF. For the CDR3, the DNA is TGTGCCAGCAGCACCGGGGTCCAAGAGACCCAGTACTTC. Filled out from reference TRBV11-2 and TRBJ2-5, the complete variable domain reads EAGVAQSPRYKIIEKRQSVAFWCNPISGHATLYWYQQILGQGPKLLIQFQNNGVVDDSQLPKDRFSAERLKGVDSTLKIQPAKLEDSAVYLCASSTGVQETQYFGPGTRLLVL.

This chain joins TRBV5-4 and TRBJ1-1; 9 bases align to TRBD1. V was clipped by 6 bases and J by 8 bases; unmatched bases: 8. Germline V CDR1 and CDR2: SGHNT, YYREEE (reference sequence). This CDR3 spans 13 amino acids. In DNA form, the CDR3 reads TGTGCCAGCACCAAAGACAGGGGGGCAGAAGCTTTCTTT. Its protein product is CASTKDRGAEAFF.

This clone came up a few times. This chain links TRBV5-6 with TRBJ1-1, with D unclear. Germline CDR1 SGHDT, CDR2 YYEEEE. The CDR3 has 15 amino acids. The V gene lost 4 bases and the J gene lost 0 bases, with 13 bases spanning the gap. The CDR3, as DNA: TGTGCCAGCAGCACTCGCGGGTCGGTGAACACTGAAGCTTTCTTT. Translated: CASSTRGSVNTEAFF.

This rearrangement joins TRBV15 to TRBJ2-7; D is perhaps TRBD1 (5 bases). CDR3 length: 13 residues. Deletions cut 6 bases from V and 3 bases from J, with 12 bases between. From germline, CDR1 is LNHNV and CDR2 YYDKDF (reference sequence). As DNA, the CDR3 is TGTGCCACCAGTGGGCAGGGTGGCTACGAGCAGTACTTC. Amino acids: CATSGQGGYEQYF.

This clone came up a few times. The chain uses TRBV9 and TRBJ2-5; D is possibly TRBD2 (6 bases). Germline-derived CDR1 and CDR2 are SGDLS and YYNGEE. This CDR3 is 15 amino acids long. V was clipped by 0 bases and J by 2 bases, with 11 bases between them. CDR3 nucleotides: TGTGCCAGCAGCGTAGAGGCGGGGAGGCAAGAGACCCAGTACTTC. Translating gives CASSVEAGRQETQYF.

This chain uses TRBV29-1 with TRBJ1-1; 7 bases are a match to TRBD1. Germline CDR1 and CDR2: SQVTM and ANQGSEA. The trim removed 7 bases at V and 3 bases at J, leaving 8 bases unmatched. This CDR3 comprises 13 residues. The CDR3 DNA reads TGCAGCGCCGGACAGGTTTCGTACACTGAAGCTTTCTTT. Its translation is CSAGQVSYTEAFF. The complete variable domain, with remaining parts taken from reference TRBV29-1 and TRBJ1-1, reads SAVISQKPSRDICQRGTSLTIQCQVDSQVTMMFWYRQQPGQSLTLIATANQGSEATYESGFVIDKFPISRPNLTFSTLTVSNMSPEDSSIYLCSAGQVSYTEAFFGQGTRLTVV.

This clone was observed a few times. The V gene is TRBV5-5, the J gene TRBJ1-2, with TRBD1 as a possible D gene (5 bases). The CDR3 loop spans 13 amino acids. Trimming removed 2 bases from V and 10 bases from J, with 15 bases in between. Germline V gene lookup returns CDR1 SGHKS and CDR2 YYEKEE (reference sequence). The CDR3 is CASSFWGSGDYTF. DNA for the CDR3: TGTGCCAGCAGCTTTTGGGGCTCGGGGGACTACACCTTC.

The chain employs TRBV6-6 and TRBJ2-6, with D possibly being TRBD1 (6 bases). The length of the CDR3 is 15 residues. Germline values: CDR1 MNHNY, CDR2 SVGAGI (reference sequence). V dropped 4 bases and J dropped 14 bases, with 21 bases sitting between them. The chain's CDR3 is CASSSNPTGLILLTF. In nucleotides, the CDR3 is TGTGCCAGCAGTTCCAACCCGACAGGTTTAATACTCCTGACTTTC.

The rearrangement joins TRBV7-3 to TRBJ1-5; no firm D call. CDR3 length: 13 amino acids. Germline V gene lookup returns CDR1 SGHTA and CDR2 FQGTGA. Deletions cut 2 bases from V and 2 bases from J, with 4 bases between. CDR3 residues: CASSLRGNQPQHF. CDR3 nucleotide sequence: TGTGCCAGCAGCTTACGAGGCAATCAGCCCCAGCATTTT.

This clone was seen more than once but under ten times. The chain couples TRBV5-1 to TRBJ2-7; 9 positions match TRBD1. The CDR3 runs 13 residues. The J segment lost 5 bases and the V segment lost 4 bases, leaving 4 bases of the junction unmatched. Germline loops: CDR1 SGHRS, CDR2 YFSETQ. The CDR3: CASSRTGENEQYF. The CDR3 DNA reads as TGCGCCAGCAGCAGGACAGGGGAGAACGAGCAGTACTTC.

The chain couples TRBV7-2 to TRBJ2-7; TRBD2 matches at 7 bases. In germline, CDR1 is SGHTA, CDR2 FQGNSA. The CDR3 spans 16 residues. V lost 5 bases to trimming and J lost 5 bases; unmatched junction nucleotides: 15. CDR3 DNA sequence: TGTGCCAGCAGCACAAGGCAGTACGCGGGGGATCACGAGCAGTACTTC. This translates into CASSTRQYAGDHEQYF.

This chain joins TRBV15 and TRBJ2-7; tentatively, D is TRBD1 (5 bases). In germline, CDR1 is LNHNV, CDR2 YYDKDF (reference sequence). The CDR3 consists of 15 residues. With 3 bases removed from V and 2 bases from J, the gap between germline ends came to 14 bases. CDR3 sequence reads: CATSSLGQNAYEQYF. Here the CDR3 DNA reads TGTGCCACCAGCAGCCTTGGACAAAATGCCTACGAGCAGTACTTC.